The clone carrying this T cell receptor (beta chain) occurred once. Antigen: not known. The data belong to a study of response to subunit inactivated influenza vaccine. Study-wide points: Authors suggested few new T cells are recruited by each seasonal influenza vaccination.

TCRdb called the RT-PCR reads again in MiXCR, with one record for every CDR3 protein. The repertoire holds some 600,000 distinct CDR3 sequences, with roughly 15% as singletons. Trimming took 0 bases from V and 0 from J; bases not matched to a gene: 4. CDR1 MNHEY and CDR2 SVGEGT come from the germline V gene. CDR3 length equals 16 residues. The chain has TRBV6-2 or TRBV6-3 and TRBJ2-5, with TRBD2 matching 7 bases. The clonotype was recovered from a man aged 50-60 years who received an inactivated influenza vaccine. The sequencing used PBMCs from blood, collected roughly 15 days before vaccination. CDR3 residues: CASSYSASGYQETQYF. The CDR3 DNA follows: TGTGCCAGCAGTTACTCGGCTAGCGGATACCAAGAGACCCAGTACTTC.